This T cell receptor (beta chain) stems from a study of CD8+CD57+ T cells in acquired aplastic anemia. Those patients picked for sequencing had displayed CD8+CD57+ cell expansion on flow cytometry. The patients all had a severe acquired aplastic anemia diagnosis. TCR beta VDJ and CDR3 profiles were obtained from a genomic DNA template. TCRdb re-analysed the reads in MiXCR, keeping a single row per CDR3 protein. This table holds approximately 180,000 distinct CDR3 sequences, under 50% found once. Trimming took off 5 bases at V and 0 bases at J, with 20 bases between the two ends. This CDR3 is 16 amino acids long. Germline V lookup: CDR1 SQVTM, CDR2 ANQGSEA.

The sequence derives from a human donor with aplastic anemia. The sequencing sample was made of sorted CD4+, CD8+, or CD8+CD57+ T cells (not recorded which) from PBMCs. The gene calls are TRBV29-1 and TRBJ2-7; D gene unclear. CDR3 residues: CSVTGDGLLSSYEQYF. In DNA, the CDR3 is TGCAGCGTTACCGGAGATGGGCTCCTCTCCTCCTACGAGCAGTACTTC.